This paragraph reports one T cell receptor beta chain. CDR3 size: 14 residues. V gave up 7 bases and J gave up 2 bases, with 14 bases separating them. The germline CDR1 and CDR2 sequences are LGHNT and FRNRAP. This specimen belongs to a study of blood T cell repertoires in COVID-19. Assay used: immunoSEQ multiplex PCR; TCRdb lists only in-frame clones, some missing. The sample holds roughly 67,000 clones, 88% seen once. The specimen sequenced was peripheral blood. The chain combines TRBV12-5 with TRBJ2-5, with D possibly being TRBD2 (6 bases). This TCR derives from a woman in her sixties or seventies with acute or convalescent COVID-19. Here the CDR3 reads CASALPGRQETQYF. The CDR3 DNA follows: TGTGCTAGTGCCCTGCCCGGGAGACAAGAGACCCAGTACTTC.